A selection of T cell receptor beta chains follows, all from one sample in a study of blood T cells in healthy people across ages. TCRdb called the 5' RACE reads again in MiXCR, with one record for every CDR3 protein. The data contain about 1.6 million distinct CDR3 sequences, around 36% of them singletons. Material: blood. Receptor source: a woman in her 30s in good health. CDR3s include the opening cysteine and the closing phenylalanine or tryptophan. The order of the fields is V gene, J gene, D gene, clone size, CDR3 protein, CDR3 DNA. D genes are given only for firm matches. Clone size is shown for a subset of rows, as once, few, many or a class of expanded clone.

TRBV28	TRBJ2-3	TRBD2	-	CAAASGRRDTQYF	TGTGCCGCGGCTAGCGGGAGGAGAGATACGCAGTATTTT
TRBV6-6	TRBJ2-4	TRBD2	-	CASSLTSGRVNIQYF	TGTGCCAGCAGTTTGACTAGCGGGAGGGTAAACATTCAGTACTTT
TRBV7-7	TRBJ1-1	-	-	CASSPPRGTSMNTEAFF	TGTGCCAGCAGCCCTCCCAGGGGCACGTCCATGAACACTGAAGCTTTCTTT
TRBV2	TRBJ2-5	-	-	CASSDFLGGKETQYF	TGTGCCAGCAGTGATTTCTTAGGGGGGAAAGAGACCCAGTACTTC
TRBV29-1	TRBJ2-7	-	many	CSVVVYYEQYF	TGCAGCGTTGTTGTCTACTACGAGCAGTACTTC
TRBV6-1	TRBJ2-7	TRBD1	few	CASSAGDSNYEQYF	TGTGCCAGCAGTGCCGGGGACAGCAACTACGAGCAGTACTTC
TRBV20-1	TRBJ1-1	-	-	CSAPDRMAAGTEAFF	TGCAGTGCCCCAGACAGGATGGCCGCGGGCACTGAAGCTTTCTTT
TRBV25-1	TRBJ2-7	-	-	CASSEWTNYEQYF	TGTGCCAGCAGTGAATGGACCAACTACGAGCAGTACTTC
TRBV20-1	TRBJ1-6	-	few	CSARNPTSQGDNSPLHF	TGCAGTGCTAGGAATCCGACATCCCAAGGGGATAATTCACCCCTCCACTTT
TRBV5-1	TRBJ2-1	TRBD2	once	CASREPAGGNEQFF	TGCGCCAGCAGGGAGCCCGCGGGGGGCAATGAGCAGTTCTTC
TRBV3-1	TRBJ2-7	-	-	CASSQDTRDYEQYF	TGTGCCAGCAGCCAAGATACGAGAGACTACGAGCAGTACTTC
TRBV7-3	TRBJ2-1	-	few	CASSARPHGVGEQFF	TGTGCCAGCAGCGCAAGGCCGCATGGGGTGGGTGAGCAGTTCTTC
TRBV6-6	TRBJ2-6	-	-	CASSLLRAGANVLTF	TGTGCCAGCAGTTTGCTCAGGGCTGGGGCCAACGTCCTGACTTTC
TRBV5-1	TRBJ2-1	-	once	CASSPAMGGGFDEQFF	TGCGCCAGCAGCCCCGCGATGGGGGGTGGGTTCGATGAGCAGTTCTTC
TRBV6-5	TRBJ2-3	TRBD2	-	CASRKARGGAVDTQYF	TGTGCCAGCAGGAAAGCCCGGGGGGGCGCGGTAGATACGCAGTATTTT
TRBV28	TRBJ2-4	-	-	CASRTDLQKNIQYF	TGTGCCAGCAGAACGGACCTACAGAAAAACATTCAGTACTTC
TRBV27	TRBJ2-1	TRBD2	-	CASRPSGGTGNEQFF	TGTGCCAGCAGGCCCTCGGGAGGAACGGGCAATGAGCAGTTCTTC
TRBV20-1	TRBJ2-5	TRBD2	few	CSATPLAEYQETQYF	TGCAGTGCTACCCCACTAGCGGAGTACCAAGAGACCCAGTACTTC
TRBV5-1	TRBJ2-1	TRBD1	-	CASSIGQGGDEQLF	TGCGCCAGCAGCATAGGACAGGGGGGCGATGAGCAGCTCTTC
TRBV5-1	TRBJ1-6	-	-	CASSSAASNSPLHF	TGCGCCAGCAGCAGCGCGGCGTCGAATTCACCCCTCCACTTT
TRBV2	TRBJ2-3	-	few	CAFGGDTQYF	TGTGCCTTCGGAGGGGATACGCAGTATTTT
TRBV4-1	TRBJ1-5	TRBD1	-	CASSQGPGQGFQPQHF	TGCGCCAGCAGCCAGGGGCCGGGACAGGGGTTTCAGCCCCAGCATTTT
TRBV11-2	TRBJ2-5	-	-	CTSSPNPGNYRQETQYF	TGTACCAGCAGCCCTAACCCAGGGAATTATAGACAAGAGACCCAGTACTTC
TRBV20-1	TRBJ2-7	TRBD2	-	CSAQTSGGVSYEQYF	TGCAGTGCTCAGACTAGCGGGGGAGTCTCCTACGAGCAGTACTTC
TRBV11-1	TRBJ2-3	TRBD2	few	CASSLPLGLAGTDTQYF	TGTGCCAGCAGCTTACCCCTCGGTCTAGCGGGGACAGATACGCAGTATTTT
TRBV3-1	TRBJ2-1	-	-	CASSQDREGRNEQFF	TGTGCCAGCAGCCAAGACAGGGAAGGACGGAATGAGCAGTTCTTC
TRBV7-2	TRBJ2-3	TRBD2	-	CASSLVGRAGVDTQYF	TGTGCCAGCAGCTTGGTCGGGCGAGCGGGAGTAGATACGCAGTATTTT
TRBV12-3/TRBV12-4	TRBJ2-5	-	many	CASSFSGGETQYF	TGTGCCAGCAGCTTTTCCGGGGGAGAGACCCAGTACTTC
TRBV7-2	TRBJ1-2	-	few	CASSLARRTNYGNTF	TGTGCCAGCAGCCTTGCTAGACGGACTAACTATGGCAACACCTTC
TRBV7-9	TRBJ1-1	TRBD1	few	CASSLSGTAQAAFF	TGTGCCAGCAGCCTCAGCGGGACAGCTCAGGCAGCTTTCTTT
TRBV5-1	TRBJ1-4	TRBD1	-	CASSPSSGTGNEKLFF	TGCGCCAGCAGCCCCTCCTCCGGGACAGGGAATGAAAAACTGTTTTTT
TRBV27	TRBJ2-5	TRBD1	many	CASSPGQGVETQYF	TGTGCCAGCAGCCCGGGACAGGGAGTAGAGACCCAGTACTTC